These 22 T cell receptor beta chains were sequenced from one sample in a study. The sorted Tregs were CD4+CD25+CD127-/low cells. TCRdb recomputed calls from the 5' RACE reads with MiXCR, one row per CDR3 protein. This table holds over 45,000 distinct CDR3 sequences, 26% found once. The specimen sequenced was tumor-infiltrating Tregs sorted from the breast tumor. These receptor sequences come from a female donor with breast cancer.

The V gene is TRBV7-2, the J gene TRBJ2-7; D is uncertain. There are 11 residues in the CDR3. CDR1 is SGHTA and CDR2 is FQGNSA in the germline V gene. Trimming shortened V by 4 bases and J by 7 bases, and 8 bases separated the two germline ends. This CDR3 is CASSSGGEQYF. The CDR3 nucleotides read TGTGCCAGCAGCTCAGGCGGTGAGCAGTACTTC.

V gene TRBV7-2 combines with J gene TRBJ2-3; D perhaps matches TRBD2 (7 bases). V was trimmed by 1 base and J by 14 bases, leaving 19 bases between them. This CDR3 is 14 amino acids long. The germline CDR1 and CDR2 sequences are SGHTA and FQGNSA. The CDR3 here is CASSLGIRGDTRYF. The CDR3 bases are TGTGCCAGCAGCTTAGGAATTCGGGGGGACACGAGGTATTTT.

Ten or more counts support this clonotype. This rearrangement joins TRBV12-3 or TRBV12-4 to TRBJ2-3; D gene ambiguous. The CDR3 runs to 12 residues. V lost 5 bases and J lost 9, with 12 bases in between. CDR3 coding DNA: TGTGCCAGCAGTCTGGACGTAGGGACGCAGTATTTT. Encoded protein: CASSLDVGTQYF.

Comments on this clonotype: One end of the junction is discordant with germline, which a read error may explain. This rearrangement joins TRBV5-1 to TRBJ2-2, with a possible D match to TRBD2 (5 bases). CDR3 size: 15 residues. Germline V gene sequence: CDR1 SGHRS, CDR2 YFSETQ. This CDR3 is CAGSLASRLSGELFF. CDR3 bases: TGCGCCGGCAGCTTGGCTAGCAGACTTTCCGGGGAGCTGTTTTTT.

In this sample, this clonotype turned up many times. CDR3 in DNA: TGTGCCAGCAGCTTAGCACTAGCGGGGGGATCCGAGCAGTACTTC. Its protein is CASSLALAGGSEQYF. V usage is TRBV7-9 and J usage is TRBJ2-7, with 12 bases aligning to TRBD2. V lost 0 bases and J lost 6; bases outside the gene matches: 3. Germline V lookup: CDR1 SEHNR, CDR2 FQNEAQ (reference sequence). CDR3 length equals 15 residues. The entire variable domain, with the rest obtained from reference TRBV7-9 and TRBJ2-7, is as follows: DTGVSQNPRHKITKRGQNVTFRCDPISEHNRLYWYRQTLGQGPEFLTYFQNEAQLEKSRLLSDRFSAERPKGSFSTLEIQRTEQGDSAMYLCASSLALAGGSEQYFGPGTRLTVT.

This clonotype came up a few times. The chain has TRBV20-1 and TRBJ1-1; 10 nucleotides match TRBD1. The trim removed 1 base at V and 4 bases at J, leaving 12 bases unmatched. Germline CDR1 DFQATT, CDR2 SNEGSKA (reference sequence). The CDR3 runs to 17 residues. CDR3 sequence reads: CSARVPGTGASRTEAFF. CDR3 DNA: TGCAGTGCTAGAGTTCCCGGGACAGGGGCTAGTCGCACTGAAGCTTTCTTT.

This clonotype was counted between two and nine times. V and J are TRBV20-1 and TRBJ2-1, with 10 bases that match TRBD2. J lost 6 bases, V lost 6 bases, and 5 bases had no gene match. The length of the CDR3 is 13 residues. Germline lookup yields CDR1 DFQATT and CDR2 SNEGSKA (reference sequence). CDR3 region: CSATGLAVNEQFF. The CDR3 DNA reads TGCAGTGCCACCGGACTAGCGGTCAATGAGCAGTTCTTC.

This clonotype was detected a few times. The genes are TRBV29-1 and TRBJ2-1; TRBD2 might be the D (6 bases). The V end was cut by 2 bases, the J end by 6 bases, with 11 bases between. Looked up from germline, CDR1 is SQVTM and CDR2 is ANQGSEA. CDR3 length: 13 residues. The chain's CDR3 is CSVETSPTNEQFF. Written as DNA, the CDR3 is TGCAGCGTTGAAACTAGCCCAACCAATGAGCAGTTCTTC.

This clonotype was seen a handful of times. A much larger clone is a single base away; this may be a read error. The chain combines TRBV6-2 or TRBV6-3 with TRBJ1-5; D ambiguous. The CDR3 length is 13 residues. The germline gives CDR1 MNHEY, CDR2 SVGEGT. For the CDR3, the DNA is TGTGCCAGCAGTTATGGGAGCAGTCAGCCCCAGCATTTT. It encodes CASSYGSSQPQHF.

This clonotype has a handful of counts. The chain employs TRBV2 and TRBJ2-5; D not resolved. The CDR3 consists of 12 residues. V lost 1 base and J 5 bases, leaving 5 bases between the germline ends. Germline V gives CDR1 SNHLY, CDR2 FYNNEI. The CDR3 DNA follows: TGTGCCAGCAGTGAAGGGACCGAGACCCAGTACTTC. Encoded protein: CASSEGTETQYF. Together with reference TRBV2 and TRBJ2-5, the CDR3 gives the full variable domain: EPEVTQTPSHQVTQMGQEVILRCVPISNHLYFYWYRQILGQKVEFLVSFYNNEISEKSEIFDDQFSVERPDGSNFTLKIRSTKLEDSAMYFCASSEGTETQYFGPGTRLLVL.

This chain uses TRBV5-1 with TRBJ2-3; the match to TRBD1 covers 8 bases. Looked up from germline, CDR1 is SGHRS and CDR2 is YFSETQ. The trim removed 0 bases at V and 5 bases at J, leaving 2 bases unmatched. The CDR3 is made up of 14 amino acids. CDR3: CASSLGTGQDTQYF. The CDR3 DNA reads TGCGCCAGCAGCTTGGGGACAGGGCAAGATACGCAGTATTTT.

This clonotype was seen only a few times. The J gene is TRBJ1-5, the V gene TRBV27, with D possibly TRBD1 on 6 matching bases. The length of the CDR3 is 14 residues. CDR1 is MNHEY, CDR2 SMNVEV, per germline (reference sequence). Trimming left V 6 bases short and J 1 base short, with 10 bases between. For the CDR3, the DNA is TGTGCCAGCAGGCTACAGGGAAGCAATCAGCCCCAGCATTTT. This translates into CASRLQGSNQPQHF.

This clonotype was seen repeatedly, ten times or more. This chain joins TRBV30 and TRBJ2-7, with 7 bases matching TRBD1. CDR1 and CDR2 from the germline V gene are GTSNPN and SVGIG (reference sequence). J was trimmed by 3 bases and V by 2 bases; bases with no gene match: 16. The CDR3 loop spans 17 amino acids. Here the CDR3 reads CAWSLPQGGTVNYEQYF. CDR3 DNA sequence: TGTGCCTGGAGTCTACCACAAGGTGGGACAGTGAACTACGAGCAGTACTTC.

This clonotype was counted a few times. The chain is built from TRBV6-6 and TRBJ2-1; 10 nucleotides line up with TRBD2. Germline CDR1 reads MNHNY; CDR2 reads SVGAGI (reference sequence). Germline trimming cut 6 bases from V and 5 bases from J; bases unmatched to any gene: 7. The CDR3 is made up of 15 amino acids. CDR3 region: CASSRGLAENNEQFF. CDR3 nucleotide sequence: TGTGCCAGCAGCCGAGGACTAGCGGAAAACAATGAGCAGTTCTTC.

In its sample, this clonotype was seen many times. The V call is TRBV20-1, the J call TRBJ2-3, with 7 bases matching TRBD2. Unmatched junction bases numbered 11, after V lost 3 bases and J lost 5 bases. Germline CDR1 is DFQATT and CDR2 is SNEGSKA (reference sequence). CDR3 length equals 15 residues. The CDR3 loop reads CSARGQPGGGDTQYF. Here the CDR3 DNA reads TGCAGTGCTAGGGGGCAACCGGGGGGAGGAGATACGCAGTATTTT.

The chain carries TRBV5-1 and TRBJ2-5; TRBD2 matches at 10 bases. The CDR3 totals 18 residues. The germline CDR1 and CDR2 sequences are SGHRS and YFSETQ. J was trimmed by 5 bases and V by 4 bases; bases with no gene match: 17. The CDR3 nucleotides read TGCGCCAGCAGCCCCCCCCTAGCGGGAGTAGGGTCCAGCGAGACCCAGTACTTC. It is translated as CASSPPLAGVGSSETQYF. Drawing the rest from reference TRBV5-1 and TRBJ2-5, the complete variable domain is KAGVTQTPRYLIKTRGQQVTLSCSPISGHRSVSWYQQTPGQGLQFLFEYFSETQRNKGNFPGRFSGRQFSNSRSEMNVSTLELGDSALYLCASSPPLAGVGSSETQYFGPGTRLLVL.

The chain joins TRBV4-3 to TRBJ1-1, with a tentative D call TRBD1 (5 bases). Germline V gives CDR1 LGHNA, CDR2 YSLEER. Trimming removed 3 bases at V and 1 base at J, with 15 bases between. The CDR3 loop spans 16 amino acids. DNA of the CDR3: TGCGCCAGCAGCCAGGGTCGTGGGGCCCAGAACACTGAAGCTTTCTTT. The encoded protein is CASSQGRGAQNTEAFF.

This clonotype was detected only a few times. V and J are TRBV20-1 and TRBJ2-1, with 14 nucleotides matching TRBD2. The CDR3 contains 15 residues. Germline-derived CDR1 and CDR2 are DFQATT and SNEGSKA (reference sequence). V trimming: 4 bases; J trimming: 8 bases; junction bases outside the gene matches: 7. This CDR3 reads CSATSPTSGGDEQFF. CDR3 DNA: TGCAGTGCTACTAGCCCGACTAGCGGGGGGGATGAGCAGTTCTTC.

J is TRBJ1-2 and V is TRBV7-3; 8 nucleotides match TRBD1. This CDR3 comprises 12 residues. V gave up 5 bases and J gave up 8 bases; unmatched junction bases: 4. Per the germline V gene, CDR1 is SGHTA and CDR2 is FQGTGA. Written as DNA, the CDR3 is TGTGCCAGCAGCCGACAGGGGAACGGCTACACCTTC. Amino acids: CASSRQGNGYTF.

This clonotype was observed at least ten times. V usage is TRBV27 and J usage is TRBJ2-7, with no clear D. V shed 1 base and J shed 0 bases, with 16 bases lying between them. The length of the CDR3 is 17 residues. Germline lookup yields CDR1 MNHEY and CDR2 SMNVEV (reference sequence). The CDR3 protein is CASSLFHQSPLSYEQYF. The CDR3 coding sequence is TGTGCCAGCAGTTTATTCCACCAGAGCCCTCTCTCCTACGAGCAGTACTTC.

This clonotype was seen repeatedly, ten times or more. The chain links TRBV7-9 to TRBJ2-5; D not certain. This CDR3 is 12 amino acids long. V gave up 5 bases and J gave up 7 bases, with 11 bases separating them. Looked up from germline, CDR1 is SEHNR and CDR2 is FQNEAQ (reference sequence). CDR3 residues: CASSRHERTQYF. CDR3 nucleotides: TGTGCCAGCAGCAGGCATGAGAGGACCCAGTACTTC.

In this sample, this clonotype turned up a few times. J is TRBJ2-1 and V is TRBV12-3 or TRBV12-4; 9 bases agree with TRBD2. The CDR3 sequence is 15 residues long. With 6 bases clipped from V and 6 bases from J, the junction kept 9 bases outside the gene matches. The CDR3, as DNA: TGTGCCAGCAGCCCCCAGCGGGGGGTAGTCAATGAGCAGTTCTTC. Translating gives CASSPQRGVVNEQFF.